Below, 5 T cell receptor beta chains from the same sample are listed, as sequenced in a study of OX40 agonist ivuxolimab in advanced cancers. Clones were read by immunoSEQ multiplex PCR, and TCRdb kept only the in-frame ones, dropping some. The repertoire holds fewer than 85,000 clones, with roughly 84% as singletons. The input for sequencing was CD4+ or CD8+ T cells sorted from blood, taken in a trial of the OX40 agonist ivuxolimab. The source of these receptors is an adult with an advanced solid tumor such as melanoma, head and neck, liver or kidney cancer.

About this clone itself: At one of its ends the junction is not consistent with the germline gene, which may arise from a read error. The V gene is TRBV5-3, the J gene TRBJ1-5; D is undetermined. TRBV5-3 is classed as an ORF, of uncertain function. This CDR3 is 14 amino acids long. CDR3 sequence reads: CASSLESGIQPQHF. The CDR3 region has the DNA TGTGCCAGCAGCTTGGAGTCAGGTATTCAGCCCCAGCATTTT.

CDR3 sequence (DNA): TGTGCCAGCAGCGTAGCTCAGAAGGGGACTGAAGCTTTCTTT. This gives the protein CASSVAQKGTEAFF. This chain joins TRBV9 and TRBJ1-1; maybe TRBD1 (5 bases). Germline-derived CDR1 and CDR2 are SGDLS and YYNGEE. The CDR3 runs to 14 residues. V gave up 0 bases and J gave up 5 bases, with 11 bases separating them.

The chain uses TRBV5-6 and TRBJ2-7; 7 bases align to TRBD1. The CDR3 spans 16 residues. Trimming took 4 bases from V and 1 from J; bases not matched to a gene: 11. CDR1 is SGHDT, CDR2 YYEEEE, per germline. CDR3 DNA: TGTGCCAGCAGCCCAATCCGGACAGGATGGTCCTACGAGCAGTACTTC. Translated: CASSPIRTGWSYEQYF. The variable domain in full, completed from reference TRBV5-6 and TRBJ2-7, reads DAGVTQSPTHLIKTRGQQVTLRCSPKSGHDTVSWYQQALGQGPQFIFQYYEEEERQRGNFPDRFSGHQFPNYSSELNVNALLLGDSALYLCASSPIRTGWSYEQYFGPGTRLTVT.

The V call is TRBV18, the J call TRBJ2-1; TRBD1 matches at 9 bases. Losses at the gene ends were 6 bases for V and 8 bases for J; bases not matched to a gene: 8. The CDR3 length is 14 residues. The germline V gene encodes CDR1 KGHSH and CDR2 LQKENI. CDR3 residues: CASSAGTGNHEQFF. In DNA, the CDR3 is TGTGCCAGCTCGGCCGGGACAGGGAACCATGAGCAGTTCTTC.

J is TRBJ2-5 and V is TRBV4-3; TRBD2 agrees at 8 bases. Germline lookup yields CDR1 LGHNA and CDR2 YSLEER. Losses at the gene ends were 0 bases for V and 5 bases for J; bases not matched to a gene: 11. This CDR3 region has 17 residues. The DNA for the CDR3 is TGCGCCAGCAGCCAAGATGCACGGTCGGGGGGGGTGGAGACCCAGTACTTC. Amino acids: CASSQDARSGGVETQYF.